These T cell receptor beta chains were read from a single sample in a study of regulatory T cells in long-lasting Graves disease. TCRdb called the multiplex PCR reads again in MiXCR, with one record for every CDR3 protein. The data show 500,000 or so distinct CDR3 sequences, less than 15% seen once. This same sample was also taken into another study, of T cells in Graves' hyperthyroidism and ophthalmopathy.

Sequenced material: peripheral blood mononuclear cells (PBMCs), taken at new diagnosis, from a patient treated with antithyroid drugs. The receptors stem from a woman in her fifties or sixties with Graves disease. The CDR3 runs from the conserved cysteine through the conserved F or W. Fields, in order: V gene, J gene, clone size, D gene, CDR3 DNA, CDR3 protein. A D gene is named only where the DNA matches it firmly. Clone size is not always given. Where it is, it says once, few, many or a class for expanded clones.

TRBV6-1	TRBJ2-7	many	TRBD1	TGTGCCAGCAGTAAAAGACAGGGGTGGGAGCAGTACTTC	CASSKRQGWEQYF
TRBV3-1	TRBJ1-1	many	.	TGTGCCAGCAGCCAAGATCAGGGGAGGAACACTGAAGCTTTCTTT	CASSQDQGRNTEAFF
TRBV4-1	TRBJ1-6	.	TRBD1	TGCGCCAGCAGCCAGGTGGACAGGGATAATTCACCCCTCCACTTT	CASSQVDRDNSPLHF
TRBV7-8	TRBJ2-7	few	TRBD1	TGTGCCAGCAGCCCCGGGACAGCCCCGTACGAGCAGTACTTC	CASSPGTAPYEQYF
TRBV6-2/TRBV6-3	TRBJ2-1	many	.	TGTGCCAGCAGTTTGGACTACAACATAAGGGCCAATGAGCAGTTCTTC	CASSLDYNIRANEQFF
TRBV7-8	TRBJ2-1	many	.	TGTGCCAGCAGCCCCGGGGATAGGGGCTCCTACAATGAGCAGTTCTTC	CASSPGDRGSYNEQFF
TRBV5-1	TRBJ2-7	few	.	TGCGCCAGCGGGGGACCACCCGGATACGAGCAGTACTTC	CASGGPPGYEQYF
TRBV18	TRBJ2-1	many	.	TGTGCCAGCTCACCTAAGCACCCGCACAATGAGCAGTTCTTC	CASSPKHPHNEQFF
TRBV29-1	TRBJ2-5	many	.	TGCAGCGTTCCGGAGGGGTTTCAAGAGACCCAGTACTTC	CSVPEGFQETQYF
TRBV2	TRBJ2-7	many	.	TGTGCCAGCAGTGAAGCTGGGGGCGAGCAGTACTTC	CASSEAGGEQYF
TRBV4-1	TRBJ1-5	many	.	TGCGCCAGCAGCCAAGACCCGGGGCCCCCCGGTCAGCCCCAGCATTTT	CASSQDPGPPGQPQHF
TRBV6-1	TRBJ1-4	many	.	TGTGCCAGCAGTGGCCCGGGACACCAAAAACTGTTTTTT	CASSGPGHQKLFF
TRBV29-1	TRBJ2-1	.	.	TGCAGCGTTGGTCTCCTAGCGAACCGAAGGCAGTTCTTC	CSVGLLANRRQFF
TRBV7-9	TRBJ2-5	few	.	TGTGCCAGCAGCTTAGGCGGACAACCGCAAGAGACCCAGTACTTC	CASSLGGQPQETQYF
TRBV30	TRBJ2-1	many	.	TGTGCCTGGGCCCTATCTGAGCAGTTCTTC	CAWALSEQFF
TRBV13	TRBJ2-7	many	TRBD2	TGTGCCAGCAGCCTGCCGGGACTAGGGCTCTACGAGCAGTACTTC	CASSLPGLGLYEQYF
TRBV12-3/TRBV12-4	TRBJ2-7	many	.	TGTGCCAGCAGTTTACAGGGATTCGAGCAGTACTTC	CASSLQGFEQYF
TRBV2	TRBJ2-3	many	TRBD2	TGTGCCAGCAGTGAACAGCGGGAGGGCGGAGATACGCAGTATTTT	CASSEQREGGDTQYF
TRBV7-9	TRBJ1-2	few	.	TGTGCCAGCGAGATGGGGTCGGGTAATGGCTACACCTTC	CASEMGSGNGYTF
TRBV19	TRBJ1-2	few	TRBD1	TGTGCCAGTACCGTCGAGGCCGGGACAGGGTACTATGGCTACACCTTC	CASTVEAGTGYYGYTF
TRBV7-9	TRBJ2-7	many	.	TGTGCCAGCAGCTTGGTTGGCTCTTCCTACGAGCAGTACTTC	CASSLVGSSYEQYF
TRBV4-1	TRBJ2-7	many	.	TGCGCCAGCAGCCACGAAGGACAGACCACCTACGAGCAGTACTTC	CASSHEGQTTYEQYF
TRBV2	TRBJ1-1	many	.	TGTGCCAGCAGGGGGGTTTCAGGCGTAAGTGAAGCTTTCTTT	CASRGVSGVSEAFF
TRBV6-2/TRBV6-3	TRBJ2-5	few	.	TGTGCCAGCAGTTACGAACCCTCAACAGGGAGAGGGACCCAGTACTTC	CASSYEPSTGRGTQYF
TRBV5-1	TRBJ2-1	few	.	TGCGCCAGCAGCTTCCGAGATGGGGCCAATGAGCAGTTCTTC	CASSFRDGANEQFF
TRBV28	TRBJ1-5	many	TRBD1	TGTGCCAGCAGTCCCCTCGACAGGGGTGTACAGCCCCAGCATTTT	CASSPLDRGVQPQHF
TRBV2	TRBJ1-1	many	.	TGTGCCAGCAGTGATCTTGGAGTGACCCTGAACACTGAAGCTTTCTTT	CASSDLGVTLNTEAFF
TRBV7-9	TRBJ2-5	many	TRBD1	TGTGCCAGCATCCTCGGGGACAGGGGACTACAAGAGACCCAGTACTTC	CASILGDRGLQETQYF
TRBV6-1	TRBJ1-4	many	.	TGTGCCAGCAGGGACAGTTTGGGTGAAAAACTGTTTTTT	CASRDSLGEKLFF
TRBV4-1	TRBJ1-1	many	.	TGCGCCAGCAGCCGTCTACCTCAGAGCACTGAAGCTTTCTTT	CASSRLPQSTEAFF
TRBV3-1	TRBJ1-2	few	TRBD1	TGTGCCAGCAGCGGGACAGTCCATGTTAACTATGGCTACACCTTC	CASSGTVHVNYGYTF
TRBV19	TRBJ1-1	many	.	TGTGCCAGTAGTTTCAGGTGGGAACTGAACACTGAAGCTTTCTTT	CASSFRWELNTEAFF
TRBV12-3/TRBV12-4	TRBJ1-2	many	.	TGTGCCAGCAGTGCCGATTGGGTTCAAGGTGGCTACACCTTC	CASSADWVQGGYTF
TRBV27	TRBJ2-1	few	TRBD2	TGTGCCAGCAGTTTCAGCGGGAGGGCCCTACCAAGCTCCTACAATGAGCAGTTCTTC	CASSFSGRALPSSYNEQFF
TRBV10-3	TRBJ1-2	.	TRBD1	TGTGCCAGCAGAACAGGGGCCTCTAACTATGGCTACACCTTC	CASRTGASNYGYTF
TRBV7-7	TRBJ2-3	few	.	TGTGCCAGCAGCTTTACCCCAACAGATACGCAGTATTTT	CASSFTPTDTQYF
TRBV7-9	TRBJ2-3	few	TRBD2	TGTGCCAGCAGCCCGGAGGGACTGCGGGGGAATACGCAGTATTTT	CASSPEGLRGNTQYF
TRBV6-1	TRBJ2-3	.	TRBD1	TGTGCCAGCAGTAACCTCGGACAGGGGGGAGATACGCAGTATTTT	CASSNLGQGGDTQYF
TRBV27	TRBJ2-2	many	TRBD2	TGTGCCAGCAGTTTCGGGGGGGCAGGGACCGGGGAGCTGTTTTTT	CASSFGGAGTGELFF
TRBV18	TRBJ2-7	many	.	TGTGCCAGCTCACCACCCGACAGAGACTACGAGCAGTACTTC	CASSPPDRDYEQYF
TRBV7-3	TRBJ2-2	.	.	TGTGCCAGCAGCCCACAACAGTCGAACACCGGGGAGCTGTTTTTT	CASSPQQSNTGELFF
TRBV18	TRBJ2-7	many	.	TGTGCCAGCTCACCATATCCAGGGAGGTACGAGCAGTACTTC	CASSPYPGRYEQYF
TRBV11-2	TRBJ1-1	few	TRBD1	TGTGCCAGCAGCCCTCCGGGACAGGGTAGCACTGAAGCTTTCTTT	CASSPPGQGSTEAFF